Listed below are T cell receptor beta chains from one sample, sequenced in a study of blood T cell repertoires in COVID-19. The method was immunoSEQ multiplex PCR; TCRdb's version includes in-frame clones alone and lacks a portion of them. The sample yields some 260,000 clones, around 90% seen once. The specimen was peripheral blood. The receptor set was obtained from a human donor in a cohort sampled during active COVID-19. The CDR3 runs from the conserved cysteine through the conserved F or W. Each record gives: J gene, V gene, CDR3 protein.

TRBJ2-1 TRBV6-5 CASSRGGDEQFF
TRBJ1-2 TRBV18 CASSPDRNYGYTF
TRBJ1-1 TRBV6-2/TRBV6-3 CASSDDRGQRNTEAFF
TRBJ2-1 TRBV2 CASRYTIRGSNEQFF
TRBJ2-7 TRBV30 CAWTTTGVNEQYF
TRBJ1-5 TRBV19 CASSMGVSQPQHF
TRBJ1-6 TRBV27 CASSLSPASEGSPLHF
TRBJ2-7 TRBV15 CATSRVTSGGYEQYF
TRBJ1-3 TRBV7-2 CASSIRQGSGNTIYF
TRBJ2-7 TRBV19 CASSIDEQGREQYF
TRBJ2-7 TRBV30 CAWRSYSLSYEQYF
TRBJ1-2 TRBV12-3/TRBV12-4 CASSLDSHYGYTF
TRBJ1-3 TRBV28 CASSLLPYSSGNTIYF
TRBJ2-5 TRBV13 CASSLVRGTYQETQYF
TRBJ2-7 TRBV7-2 CFWAGVLCEQYF
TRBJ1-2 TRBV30 CAWIGDTEIDSTF
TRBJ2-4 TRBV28 CASSSGASGSGTIQYF